This T cell receptor beta chain was captured by sequencing in a study of T cell repertoires in cytomegalovirus infection. Turning to the study itself: Recently identified HLA-C-restricted CMV epitopes were used, and well-studied HLA-B-restricted CMV epitopes were used as well. Based on public TCR beta signatures, there were indications of CMV infection and of a matching HLA type. Study-level findings and limits: Cumulated frequencies of public TCR beta families served to identify carriers of CMV plus the relevant HLA. HLA-C-restricted TCR beta clonotypes specific for CMV led the ex vivo response.

One entry per CDR3 protein results from TCRdb running MiXCR on the reads. The sample lists 450,000 to 650,000 distinct CDR3 sequences, 35% to 50% occurring once. The CDR3 length is 12 residues. V was trimmed by 6 bases and J by 9 bases, leaving 14 bases between them. Looked up from germline, CDR1 is LNHDA and CDR2 is SQIVND (reference sequence). Points on this clonotype: As yet, its antigen is unknown.

J is TRBJ2-5 and V is TRBV19, with D hard to call. The clonotype originates from a human donor in good health (CMV status not recorded). Some clones in this sample may be carry-over from other donors' samples. This sample comprised cultured PBMCs, obtained from culture after CMV antigen stimulation. The CDR3 protein is CASSLLRGPQYF. For the CDR3, the DNA is TGTGCCAGTAGCCTTCTGAGAGGACCCCAGTACTTC.